What follows is one TCR beta chain and its context. The donors, healthy adults who were HIV-negative, had experienced no recent acute infections or vaccinations. The sample originates from a study of shared clonotypes between healthy human individuals. Profiling relied on immunoSEQ multiplex PCR, and the TCRdb table lists in-frame clones only, not all of them. The sample lists a few hundred thousand clones; roughly 72% were seen once. The sequence was collected from a woman aged 40 to 49 in good health. Some clones in this sample may be carry-over from other donors' samples. The sample was PBMCs.

Here the CDR3 reads CSARVADNEQFF. The CDR3 nucleotides are TGCAGCGCCCGGGTGGCGGACAATGAGCAGTTCTTC. This chain uses TRBV29-1 with TRBJ2-1; no clear D gene. The CDR3 length is 12 residues. The germline V gene has CDR1 SQVTM and CDR2 ANQGSEA. Trimming pared 7 bases from V and 5 bases from J, leaving 12 bases between.